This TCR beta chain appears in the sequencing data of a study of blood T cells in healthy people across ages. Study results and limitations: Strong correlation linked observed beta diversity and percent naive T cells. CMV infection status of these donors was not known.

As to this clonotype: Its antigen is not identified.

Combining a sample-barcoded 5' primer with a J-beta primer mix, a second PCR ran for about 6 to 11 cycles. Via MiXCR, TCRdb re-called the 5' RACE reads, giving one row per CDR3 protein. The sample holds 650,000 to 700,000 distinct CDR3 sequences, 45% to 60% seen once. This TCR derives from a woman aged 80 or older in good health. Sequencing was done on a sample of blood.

The DNA of the CDR3 is TGTGCCAGCAGTTTGGGCAGTATAGACATTCAGTACTTC. Encoded protein: CASSLGSIDIQYF. The chain carries TRBV28 and TRBJ2-4; D unresolved. The V gene's germline CDR1 is MDHEN and CDR2 SYDVKM. The CDR3 runs to 13 residues. V was trimmed by 3 bases and J by 8 bases, leaving 11 bases between them.